Detailed here is one T cell receptor beta chain. Antigen unknown. The data derive from a study of Ad26.COV2.S vaccination and SARS-CoV-2 variants. Study-level information: Ad26.COV2.S shots went into the muscle once or twice, 56 days apart. Study observations and caveats: The analyses of TCR breadth and depth may have understated the size of total T cell responses. Among vaccine recipients, spike-specific TCR breadth exceeded that of placebo recipients.

Germline V lookup: CDR1 SGHVS, CDR2 FNYEAQ. The V gene end was trimmed by 5 bases and the J gene end by 0 bases; junction bases not matched to a gene: 10. The CDR3 runs 17 residues. This table comes from immunoSEQ multiplex PCR, and its TCRdb copy is limited to in-frame clones, with some not included. The table records roughly 500,000 clones, approximately 92% of them present only once. The treatment: over 15 received Ad26.COV2.S at low or high dose, single or two shots; about 5 received placebo; per-sample allocation not given. Sampling was performed 63 days after the first vaccine or placebo injection. Adults aged 18-55 years in Boston included the donor.

This clonotype originated in a person aged 18-65 years who received the Ad26.COV2.S COVID-19 vaccine or a placebo. Sequenced material: peripheral blood, taken in a trial of Ad26.COV2.S vaccine versus placebo. This chain joins TRBV7-6 and TRBJ1-3, with 7 nucleotides matching TRBD1. In DNA, the CDR3 is TGTGCCAGCAGCCCACGGACAGGCGTAAACTCTGGAAACACCATATATTTT. Protein sequence: CASSPRTGVNSGNTIYF.